A selection of T cell receptor beta chains follows, all from one sample in a study of OX40 agonist ivuxolimab in advanced cancers. Using immunoSEQ multiplex PCR, the repertoire was profiled, and TCRdb retains in-frame clones only, with some absent. This table holds under 85,000 clones, 85% found once. The sequencing used CD4+ or CD8+ T cells sorted from blood, collected in a trial of the OX40 agonist ivuxolimab. Every receptor here comes from an adult with an advanced solid tumor such as melanoma, head and neck, liver or kidney cancer. The CDR3 runs from the conserved cysteine through the conserved F or W.

j_gene: TRBJ2-7
v_gene: TRBV2
CDR3aa: CASSIQGSSYEQYF

j_gene: TRBJ1-2
v_gene: TRBV5-1
CDR3aa: CASSADNNYGYTF

j_gene: TRBJ2-7
v_gene: TRBV4-1
CDR3aa: CASSQVMSGSQSYEQYF

j_gene: TRBJ2-2
v_gene: TRBV10-3
CDR3aa: CAIQAENTGELFF

j_gene: TRBJ2-5
v_gene: TRBV5-1
CDR3aa: CASSLKAGAGGETQYF

j_gene: TRBJ1-2
v_gene: TRBV7-2
CDR3aa: CASSLAYGTGGDGYTF

j_gene: TRBJ2-1
v_gene: TRBV28
CDR3aa: CASQGYNEQFF

j_gene: TRBJ2-7
v_gene: TRBV7-2
CDR3aa: CASSSRFSYEQYF

j_gene: TRBJ1-6
v_gene: TRBV27
CDR3aa: CASSLSDNSPLHF

j_gene: TRBJ1-2
v_gene: TRBV25-1
CDR3aa: CASSPLDKTEANYGYTF

j_gene: TRBJ2-2
v_gene: TRBV10-3
CDR3aa: CAIGQDYTGELFF

j_gene: TRBJ2-3
v_gene: TRBV7-2
CDR3aa: CASSIGGLAGGMNTQYF

j_gene: TRBJ2-6
v_gene: TRBV12-1
CDR3aa: CASRLPFSGANVLTF

j_gene: TRBJ2-1
v_gene: TRBV5-1
CDR3aa: CASSSGRGDHNEQFF

j_gene: TRBJ1-5
v_gene: TRBV27
CDR3aa: CASSFSGEIQPQHF

j_gene: TRBJ1-2
v_gene: TRBV9
CDR3aa: CASSQRRGANYGYTF

j_gene: TRBJ2-3
v_gene: TRBV7-2
CDR3aa: CASSLFTDTQYF

j_gene: TRBJ1-1
v_gene: TRBV13
CDR3aa: CASSFHPWTGDTEAFF

j_gene: TRBJ2-5
v_gene: TRBV9
CDR3aa: CASTISGGFQETQYF

j_gene: TRBJ2-5
v_gene: TRBV30
CDR3aa: CATAGTGGRQTQYF

j_gene: TRBJ1-2
v_gene: TRBV10-3
CDR3aa: CAISEGWDLPNYGYTF

j_gene: TRBJ1-4
v_gene: TRBV5-6
CDR3aa: CASSPQDRASEKLFF

j_gene: TRBJ1-2
v_gene: TRBV11-3
CDR3aa: CASSQPGNYGYTF

j_gene: TRBJ2-3
v_gene: TRBV9
CDR3aa: CASSVGGGSTNTQYF

j_gene: TRBJ1-2
v_gene: TRBV19
CDR3aa: CASSTAGHGYTF

j_gene: TRBJ1-3
v_gene: TRBV4-1
CDR3aa: CASSQRSGRERAGNTIYF

j_gene: TRBJ1-1
v_gene: TRBV27
CDR3aa: CASSRDSYMNTEAFF

j_gene: TRBJ1-6
v_gene: TRBV7-2
CDR3aa: CASSLAGSGNSPLHF

j_gene: TRBJ1-2
v_gene: TRBV2
CDR3aa: CASSAQSGNGYTF

j_gene: TRBJ1-2
v_gene: TRBV19
CDR3aa: CASARTGGFEDGYTF

j_gene: TRBJ2-3
v_gene: TRBV6-1
CDR3aa: CASSEVGGLTQYF

j_gene: TRBJ1-6
v_gene: TRBV6-4
CDR3aa: CASIRRGNSPLHF

j_gene: TRBJ2-3
v_gene: TRBV5-1
CDR3aa: CASSLAGRGRSDTQYF

j_gene: TRBJ2-6
v_gene: TRBV11-2
CDR3aa: CASSLDAPISGANVLTF

j_gene: TRBJ2-1
v_gene: TRBV5-1
CDR3aa: CASSLDGTLLGEQFF

j_gene: TRBJ1-1
v_gene: TRBV5-1
CDR3aa: CASSLWGGKDTEAFF

j_gene: TRBJ2-7
v_gene: TRBV2
CDR3aa: CASRWTGGSYEQYF

j_gene: TRBJ2-6
v_gene: TRBV7-9
CDR3aa: CASSLGGRAGFGANVLTF

j_gene: TRBJ2-4
v_gene: TRBV6-1
CDR3aa: CASSAEPGLKNIQYF

j_gene: TRBJ1-2
v_gene: TRBV2
CDR3aa: CASKSGQGVWGYTF

j_gene: TRBJ1-2
v_gene: TRBV7-8
CDR3aa: CASSMGQGASGYTF

j_gene: TRBJ1-1
v_gene: TRBV30
CDR3aa: CACTRGETEAFF

j_gene: TRBJ1-1
v_gene: TRBV5-4
CDR3aa: CASSLAQGAGDTEAFF

j_gene: TRBJ2-1
v_gene: TRBV30
CDR3aa: CAWSVPGAGHEQFF

j_gene: TRBJ1-1
v_gene: TRBV7-9
CDR3aa: CASSFGQENTEAFF

j_gene: TRBJ2-2
v_gene: TRBV6-6
CDR3aa: CASRLPQGSTGELFF

j_gene: TRBJ1-6
v_gene: TRBV30
CDR3aa: CAWSRQTSNSPLHF

j_gene: TRBJ1-5
v_gene: TRBV28
CDR3aa: CASSGQGEKQPQHF

j_gene: TRBJ1-5
v_gene: TRBV7-2
CDR3aa: CASSLVWRVNQPQHF

j_gene: TRBJ1-1
v_gene: TRBV7-8
CDR3aa: CASSLAEVGEAFF

j_gene: TRBJ1-5
v_gene: TRBV6-6
CDR3aa: CASTGGGANDQPQHF

j_gene: TRBJ2-7
v_gene: TRBV28
CDR3aa: CASSSPGGVTYEQYF

j_gene: TRBJ2-3
v_gene: TRBV27
CDR3aa: CASSKTGKTQYF

j_gene: TRBJ2-1
v_gene: TRBV14
CDR3aa: CASSPMTGTVSSYNEQFF

j_gene: TRBJ2-3
v_gene: TRBV12-5
CDR3aa: CASGSGQGSTDTQYF

j_gene: TRBJ1-2
v_gene: TRBV28
CDR3aa: CASTTGWPYGYTF